The 13 T cell receptor beta chains reported below all come from one sample, sequenced in a study of cytomegalovirus exposure and HLA in healthy donors. Sequencing used immunoSEQ multiplex PCR; TCRdb keeps in-frame clones, though not all of them. The repertoire holds about 110,000 clones, with approximately 95% as singletons. Material for sequencing was PBMCs. These TCRs come from a woman between 18 and 30 years old in good health and CMV-seronegative.

The chain is built from TRBV21-1 and TRBJ1-1; the table assigns TRBD1, which was not confirmed against the DNA. TRBV21-1 is described as a pseudogene. This CDR3 is built from 13 residues. The CDR3 region is CASIKTGNTEAFF. CDR3 nucleotide sequence: TGTGCCAGCATCAAAACAGGGAACACTGAAGCTTTCTTT.

The V and J genes are TRBV18 and TRBJ2-5; 9 bases align to TRBD1. This CDR3 region has 16 residues. V gave up 4 bases and J gave up 3 bases; unmatched junction bases: 9. Per the germline V gene, CDR1 is KGHSH and CDR2 is LQKENI. The CDR3 sequence is CASSLTGGPPEETQYF. The CDR3, as DNA: TGTGCCAGCTCACTAACAGGGGGCCCCCCTGAAGAGACCCAGTACTTC.

The J gene is TRBJ1-4, the V gene TRBV2; D is ambiguous. The CDR3 sequence is 16 residues long. Germline V CDR1 and CDR2: SNHLY, FYNNEI. Deletions cut 2 bases from V and 0 bases from J, with 10 bases between. The CDR3 nucleotides are TGTGCCAGCAGTGAAAGTCAGGTTGCAACTAATGAAAAACTGTTTTTT. Protein product: CASSESQVATNEKLFF.

The chain is built from TRBV5-1 and TRBJ1-2; D remains ambiguous. The CDR3 is made up of 15 amino acids. Germline values: CDR1 SGHRS, CDR2 YFSETQ. V was clipped by 4 bases and J by 6 bases, with 19 bases between them. CDR3 protein: CASSGQALTQNGYTF. The CDR3 DNA reads as TGCGCCAGCAGCGGGCAGGCCCTAACCCAGAATGGCTACACCTTC.

The DNA of the CDR3 is TGCGCCAGCAGCCAAGTGTCGGGGGGGCGAAATGAGCAGTTCTTC. Translating gives CASSQVSGGRNEQFF. This rearrangement joins TRBV4-1 to TRBJ2-1; 8 bases line up with TRBD2. The V gene end was trimmed by 1 base and the J gene end by 7 bases; junction bases not matched to a gene: 6. Germline V gene sequence: CDR1 MGHRA, CDR2 YSYEKL. The CDR3 sequence is 15 residues long.

The rearrangement joins TRBV6-6 to TRBJ1-6; tentatively, D is TRBD1 (5 bases). V lost 6 bases, J lost 4 bases, and 13 bases lay in between. This CDR3 is 15 amino acids long. Germline CDR1 reads MNHNY; CDR2 reads SVGAGI (reference sequence). The CDR3 sequence: CASSPGGVYNSPLHF. DNA for the CDR3: TGTGCCAGCAGCCCCGGGGGGGTGTATAATTCACCCCTCCACTTT.

The chain has TRBV4-2 and TRBJ1-3; 10 positions match TRBD1. The CDR3 sequence is 16 residues long. Germline V gene lookup returns CDR1 LGHNA and CDR2 YNFKEQ. V was clipped by 2 bases and J by 8 bases; unmatched bases: 9. The CDR3 spells CASSQRQGAVWDTIYF. The CDR3 DNA reads TGTGCCAGCAGCCAAAGACAGGGGGCTGTGTGGGACACCATATATTTT.

V and J are TRBV6-6 and TRBJ2-2, with 10 bases matching TRBD2. The germline V gene has CDR1 MNHNY and CDR2 SVGAGI (reference sequence). The CDR3 has 14 residues. J lost 10 bases, V lost 8 bases, and 10 bases had no gene match. The DNA for the CDR3 is TGTGCCAGCCGATTAGCGGGGGGCCTCCCGGAGCTGTTTTTT. It is translated as CASRLAGGLPELFF.

The rearrangement joins TRBV10-3 to TRBJ2-5; D ambiguous. The V and J ends lost 11 bases and 5 bases respectively, with 15 bases between them. This CDR3 spans 12 amino acids. CDR1 is ENHRY and CDR2 is SYGVKD in the germline V gene. The CDR3 DNA reads as TGTGCCGTGCGCTCAAACGTCGAGACCCAGTACTTC. This gives the protein CAVRSNVETQYF.

The gene calls are TRBV7-2 and TRBJ1-5, with TRBD1 identical over 8 bases. CDR3 length: 18 residues. The V and J ends lost 5 bases and 0 bases, in that order; junction bases with no gene match: 12. Germline CDR1 SGHTA, CDR2 FQGNSA. CDR3 bases: TGTGCCAGCAGCCCCGGACAGGGTTTAGCTGGTAGCAATCAGCCCCAGCATTTT. As protein: CASSPGQGLAGSNQPQHF.

J is TRBJ1-3 and V is TRBV10-3; tentatively, D is TRBD1 (5 bases). This CDR3 contains 13 residues. The germline V gene has CDR1 ENHRY and CDR2 SYGVKD. The V end lost 7 bases, the J end lost 4 bases, and 11 bases lay between the germline ends. The CDR3 DNA follows: TGTGCCATCAAGCCGGAGGGGGGAAACACCATATATTTT. Protein: CAIKPEGGNTIYF.

The genes are TRBV13 and TRBJ2-1; weak D call: TRBD1 (6 bases). The CDR3 totals 16 residues. The germline gives CDR1 PRHDT, CDR2 FYEKMQ (reference sequence). The V gene lost 4 bases and the J gene lost 5 bases, with 18 bases spanning the gap. The CDR3 sequence: CASSSRGKLRNNEQFF. The CDR3 coding sequence is TGTGCCAGCAGCTCCAGGGGAAAGCTACGGAACAATGAGCAGTTCTTC.

The rearrangement uses TRBV5-8 and TRBJ1-4, with unresolved D. Germline V lookup: CDR1 SGHTS, CDR2 YDEGEE. V lost 4 bases, J lost 1 base, and 14 bases lay in between. The CDR3 runs 16 residues. In nucleotides, the CDR3 is TGTGCCAGCAGCGGGAGGTTTAGAATAACTAATGAAAAACTGTTTTTT. This encodes CASSGRFRITNEKLFF.